This T cell receptor (beta chain) comes out of a study of blood T cell repertoires in COVID-19. This clone showed up just once. The CDR3 spans 13 residues. V lost 5 bases to trimming and J lost 0 bases, with 7 bases between them. Germline CDR1 is LNHNV and CDR2 is YYDKDF (reference sequence). Assay used: immunoSEQ multiplex PCR; TCRdb lists only in-frame clones, some missing. Here the sample spans approximately 210,000 clones, 70% to 90% being singletons. The chain couples TRBV15 to TRBJ2-5, with D hard to call. Sequenced sample: peripheral blood. This receptor was obtained from a woman aged 45-60 years with active or convalescent COVID-19. The CDR3 DNA is TGTGCCACCAGCGGTCAGTACCAAGAGACCCAGTACTTC. It encodes CATSGQYQETQYF.